These 20 T cell receptor beta chains originate from one sample sequenced in a study of CD8+ T cells in alopecia areata. The treatment was: oral pan-JAK inhibitor, 5-10 mg twice daily. Isolated RNA was reverse transcribed into cDNA used as the sequencing template. Clones were read by immunoSEQ multiplex PCR, and TCRdb kept only the in-frame ones, dropping some. The sample has roughly 92,000 clones, just over 70% seen once; the top ten hold 15% to 20%. This sample comprised CD8+ T cells sorted from blood, obtained at approximately week 44, from a patient treated with tofacitinib. These TCRs come from a human donor with alopecia areata.

This clone is medium-sized (0.01 to 0.1%). The genes are TRBV9 and TRBJ1-1; D ambiguous. This CDR3 has 16 amino acids. CDR1 and CDR2 (germline): SGDLS, YYNGEE. V was clipped by 1 base and J by 2 bases, with 15 bases between them. The CDR3 loop is CASSVSPKVLNTEAFF. The CDR3 nucleotides read TGTGCCAGCAGCGTAAGCCCGAAAGTGTTAAACACTGAAGCTTTCTTT.

The chain carries TRBV27 and TRBJ2-1, with a possible D match to TRBD2 (6 bases). This CDR3 spans 13 amino acids. Between the trimmed V and J ends, which lost 0 bases and 7 bases, there was a span of 7 bases. Per germline, CDR1 MNHEY and CDR2 SMNVEV (reference sequence). CDR3: CASSLSAGNEQFF. In nucleotides, the CDR3 is TGTGCCAGCAGTTTATCGGCGGGAAATGAGCAGTTCTTC.

The chain uses TRBV28 and TRBJ2-7; 9 bases match TRBD1. The CDR3 totals 15 residues. V was clipped by 3 bases and J by 5 bases; unmatched bases: 8. From germline, CDR1 is MDHEN and CDR2 SYDVKM. This CDR3 reads CASSFSRDRDHEQYF. CDR3 bases: TGTGCCAGCAGTTTCAGCCGGGACAGGGATCACGAGCAGTACTTC.

The CDR3 DNA is TGTGCCAGCAGCCTACAATTTCACGGGACTAGCGGGCTAACAGATACGCAGTATTTT. The encoded protein is CASSLQFHGTSGLTDTQYF. This chain uses TRBV7-9 with TRBJ2-3; TRBD2 matches at 12 bases. CDR3 length equals 19 residues. Trimming cost V 5 bases and J 3 bases; bases outside gene matches: 15. The germline CDR1 and CDR2 sequences are SEHNR and FQNEAQ (reference sequence).

This clone was seen more than once but under ten times. This chain joins TRBV14 and TRBJ2-7; unclear D gene. This CDR3 is 13 amino acids long. The germline gives CDR1 SGHDN, CDR2 FVKESK. V shed 0 bases and J shed 4 bases, with 7 bases lying between them. Here the CDR3 reads CASSQEVGYEQYF. The CDR3 DNA sequence: TGTGCCAGCAGCCAAGAGGTAGGATACGAGCAGTACTTC.

This chain links TRBV7-8 with TRBJ1-6; perhaps TRBD1 as D (5 bases). The length of the CDR3 is 16 residues. V was trimmed by 5 bases and J by 7 bases, leaving 18 bases between them. Per the germline V gene, CDR1 is SGHVS and CDR2 is FQNEAQ. The CDR3 DNA reads TGTGCCAGCAGCCCCGTGGGGGGACCTCTAAATTCACCCCTCCACTTT. It specifies CASSPVGGPLNSPLHF.

J is TRBJ1-5 and V is TRBV4-3, with a weak D call TRBD1 (5 bases). Trimming cost V 0 bases and J 6 bases, with 12 bases left between them. Germline V gene lookup returns CDR1 LGHNA and CDR2 YSLEER. This CDR3 is 15 amino acids long. The CDR3 loop reads CASSQDRGGGQPQHF. The CDR3 DNA reads TGCGCCAGCAGCCAAGATCGGGGTGGGGGTCAGCCCCAGCATTTT.

This clone was found a few times. The chain links TRBV29-1 to TRBJ2-7; D gene unclear. Germline V CDR1 and CDR2: SQVTM, ANQGSEA. The CDR3 covers 13 residues. Trimming left V 5 bases short and J 0 bases short, with 11 bases between. The chain's CDR3 is CSVRMGTSYEQYF. CDR3 nucleotide sequence: TGCAGCGTTAGAATGGGAACCTCCTACGAGCAGTACTTC.

V gene TRBV11-3 combines with J gene TRBJ2-7; D perhaps matches TRBD2 (5 bases). Germline CDR1 is SGHNT and CDR2 is YENEEA. The CDR3 has 15 amino acids. V lost 4 bases and J lost 3, with 16 bases in between. The CDR3 here is CASSSGSRDFYEQYF. The CDR3, as DNA: TGTGCCAGCAGCTCCGGTTCGAGGGATTTCTACGAGCAGTACTTC.

The V and J genes are TRBV19 and TRBJ1-1, with 7 bases that match TRBD1. Germline assignment: CDR1 LNHDA and CDR2 SQIVND (reference sequence). There are 14 residues in the CDR3. The V and J ends lost 7 bases and 5 bases, in that order; junction bases with no gene match: 10. The DNA of the CDR3 is TGTGCCAGTACCGCGACAGGGCCGGGGACTGAAGCTTTCTTT. As protein: CASTATGPGTEAFF. Drawing the rest from reference TRBV19 and TRBJ1-1, the complete variable domain is DGGITQSPKYLFRKEGQNVTLSCEQNLNHDAMYWYRQDPGQGLRLIYYSQIVNDFQKGDIAEGYSVSREKKESFPLTVTSAQKNPTAFYLCASTATGPGTEAFFGQGTRLTVV.

This rearrangement joins TRBV19 to TRBJ2-2, with D unresolved. This CDR3 is built from 13 residues. V was cut by 5 bases and J by 5 bases, with 9 bases left in between. Germline values: CDR1 LNHDA, CDR2 SQIVND (reference sequence). The CDR3 DNA sequence: TGTGCCAGTAGTCCAAGGATAACCGGGGAGCTGTTTTTT. Protein product: CASSPRITGELFF.

A note on this clone: The sample carries other DNA sequences with the same CDR3. The chain carries TRBV30 and TRBJ2-2; no clear D gene. The CDR3 sequence is 13 residues long. V was cut by 0 bases and J by 2 bases, with 4 bases left in between. CDR1 is GTSNPN, CDR2 SVGIG, per germline (reference sequence). Here the CDR3 DNA reads TGTGCCTGGAGTGTAGGTAACACCGGGGAGCTGTTTTTT. This encodes CAWSVGNTGELFF.

The chain carries TRBV7-9 and TRBJ1-1; 9 nucleotides agree with TRBD1. The germline V gene has CDR1 SEHNR and CDR2 FQNEAQ (reference sequence). The CDR3 is made up of 15 amino acids. V lost 5 bases and J lost 2; bases outside the gene matches: 6. The CDR3 sequence: CASSTTGGKNTEAFF. The CDR3 nucleotides are TGTGCCAGCAGCACGACAGGGGGAAAAAACACTGAAGCTTTCTTT.

The J gene is TRBJ2-5, the V gene TRBV28; 7 nucleotides line up with TRBD1. Germline CDR1 MDHEN, CDR2 SYDVKM. J lost 4 bases, V lost 7 bases, and 12 bases had no gene match. The CDR3 is 15 amino acids. CDR3 nucleotides: TGTGCCAGCATTTCCCCCAGACAGGGTTCAGAGACCCAGTACTTC. It translates to CASISPRQGSETQYF.

This clone showed up just once. The V gene is TRBV27, the J gene TRBJ2-7; D gene ambiguous. CDR3 length: 11 amino acids. Trimming cost V 2 bases and J 6 bases, with 5 bases left between them. The germline CDR1 and CDR2 sequences are MNHEY and SMNVEV (reference sequence). The CDR3 is CASSLGAEQYF. The CDR3 nucleotides are TGTGCCAGCAGTTTAGGTGCCGAGCAGTACTTC.

This chain links TRBV4-1 with TRBJ2-7, with 7 bases lining up with TRBD2. The germline gives CDR1 MGHRA, CDR2 YSYEKL. The CDR3 consists of 15 residues. The V segment lost 4 bases and the J segment 2 bases; nucleotides outside the gene matches: 8. In DNA, the CDR3 is TGCGCCAGCAGCCCAGCCGGGGGAGGGACCTACGAGCAGTACTTC. This translates into CASSPAGGGTYEQYF.

This clone was seen a handful of times. The rearrangement links TRBV7-2 to TRBJ2-7; maybe TRBD2 (7 bases). Germline CDR1 is SGHTA and CDR2 is FQGNSA. V dropped 5 bases and J dropped 6 bases, with 14 bases sitting between them. This CDR3 is built from 13 residues. The CDR3 DNA reads as TGTGCCAGCAGCCGAGGGGGGGTCTCCGAGCAGTACTTC. Protein: CASSRGGVSEQYF.

The CDR3 DNA sequence: TGCGCCAGCAGCTTGGGACAGAACACCGGGGAGCTGTTTTTT. Translation: CASSLGQNTGELFF. The V call is TRBV5-1, the J call TRBJ2-2; D is unclear. Germline V CDR1 and CDR2: SGHRS, YFSETQ. CDR3 length: 14 amino acids. V was pared by 0 bases and J by 1 base, with 4 bases between.

This clone came up a few times. V and J are TRBV7-2 and TRBJ2-3; D not certain. The V gene's germline CDR1 is SGHTA and CDR2 FQGNSA. Deletions cut 6 bases from V and 5 bases from J, with 9 bases between. The CDR3 is 12 residues long. The CDR3 loop reads CASRLLEDTQYF. CDR3 sequence (DNA): TGTGCCAGCAGACTTCTAGAAGATACGCAGTATTTT.

Only a few counts were recorded for this clone. This chain links TRBV28 with TRBJ1-5, with D hard to call. The CDR3 consists of 15 residues. CDR1 MDHEN and CDR2 SYDVKM come from the germline V gene. V lost 6 bases and J lost 1, with 13 bases in between. CDR3 loop: CASRGYTGSNQPQHF. The DNA of the CDR3 is TGTGCCAGCAGAGGGTACACGGGGAGCAATCAGCCCCAGCATTTT. The whole variable domain, remainder taken from reference TRBV28 and TRBJ1-5, is DVKVTQSSRYLVKRTGEKVFLECVQDMDHENMFWYRQDPGLGLRLIYFSYDVKMKEKGDIPEGYSVSREKKERFSLILESASTNQTSMYLCASRGYTGSNQPQHFGDGTRLSIL.